This T cell receptor (beta chain) stems from a study of blood T cell repertoires in COVID-19 (dated by TCRdb to about 2020). The study in broad terms: The collaborator samples originated in the United States, Italy and Spain and spanned the acute and convalescent phases of COVID-19. Samples came from the ongoing ImmuneRACE study (first 160 participants) plus 1,254 subjects from 6 global collaborators. The sample metadata nearly always contained a de-identified subject ID, COVID-19 status, age in years and sex. The dataset comprised deeply sampled blood TCRbeta repertoires from subjects exposed to, actively infected with, or recovered from COVID-19. Where HLA class I and class II types were available, the types were taken from metadata supplied by the sample provider, not from assay-based typing. The prospective study material was composed of cDNA or gDNA derived from T cells, B-cell-depleted T cells, or PBMCs. The repertoires were released in a freely available public database meant as a resource for research on the immune response to SARS-CoV-2. Findings and caveats that apply to the study as a whole: The amount of clinical and demographic metadata varied by source and participant and was provided uncurated.

TCRbeta CDR3 regions were amplified from genomic DNA by means of the immunoSEQ Assay, a bias-controlled multiplex PCR. The study's own analysis went as follows. The number of nucleated cells in each sample was estimated from the amplification of reference gene primers within the assay. To quantify the absolute abundance of each unique TCRbeta CDR3 rearrangement, sequence reads were collapsed and filtered. Productive Simpson clonality was computed per sample as the square root of Simpson's diversity index over productive rearrangements. TCRdb mirrors the immuneACCESS table, restricted to in-frame sequences. Some clones are absent from its copies; in checked studies, under half trace to an unresolved V gene, and the reason for the others is unknown. V, J and clone size are taken as reported in that table, and D and trimming were inferred from the DNA itself. Present in this sample are 130,000 to 150,000 clones, around 84% of which were seen just once. Of the sample, around two fifths is held by the ten largest clones.

A word on this clone: Its recognized antigen is unknown. Per-nucleotide qualities are absent, and no much larger clonotype sits a single base away.

The collaborating institutions used their own protocols to collect whole blood in K2EDTA tubes. For TCRbeta analysis, collaborators shipped samples in one of three forms: frozen whole blood, isolated PBMCs, or DNA extracted from either of those sample types. The germline V gene gives CDR1 as MDHEN and CDR2 as SYDVKM. The CDR3, cysteine through phenylalanine, is 14 amino acids long. CDR3 DNA is the only sequence kept; it has 42 bases, read in frame from the first base. The junction shows trimming of 6 bases on V and 1 base on J, and the gene matches do not reach 6 bases of it. The sequenced material came from peripheral blood. The clonotype comes from a human donor in a cohort sampled during active COVID-19. The V and J genes are TRBV28 and TRBJ2-7; a stretch of 7 junction bases matches TRBD1. The DNA reads TGTGCCAGCAGCCTACCGACAGGGTCCTACGAGCAGTACTTC. This codes for CASSLPTGSYEQYF.